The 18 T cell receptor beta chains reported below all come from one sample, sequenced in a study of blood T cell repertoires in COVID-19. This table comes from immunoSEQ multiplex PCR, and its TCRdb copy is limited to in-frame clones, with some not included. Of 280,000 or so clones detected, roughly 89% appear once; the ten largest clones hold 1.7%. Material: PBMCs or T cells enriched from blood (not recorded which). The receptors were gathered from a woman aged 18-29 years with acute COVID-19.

Written as DNA, the CDR3 is TGCGCCAGCAGCCCCGCTAGCGGGAGGACCAATGAGCAGTTCTTC. Its translation is CASSPASGRTNEQFF. The chain carries TRBV5-1 and TRBJ2-1, with 11 bases aligning to TRBD2. The V and J ends lost 4 bases and 6 bases, in that order; junction bases with no gene match: 6. This CDR3 spans 15 amino acids. CDR1 is SGHRS and CDR2 is YFSETQ in the germline V gene.

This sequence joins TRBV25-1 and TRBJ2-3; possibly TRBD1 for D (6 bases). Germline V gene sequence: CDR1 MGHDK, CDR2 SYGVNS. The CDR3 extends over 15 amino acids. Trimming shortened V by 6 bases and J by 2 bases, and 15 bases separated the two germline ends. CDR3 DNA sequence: TGTGCCAGCAGGATCCAGGGGCTTTTCACAGATACGCAGTATTTT. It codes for CASRIQGLFTDTQYF.

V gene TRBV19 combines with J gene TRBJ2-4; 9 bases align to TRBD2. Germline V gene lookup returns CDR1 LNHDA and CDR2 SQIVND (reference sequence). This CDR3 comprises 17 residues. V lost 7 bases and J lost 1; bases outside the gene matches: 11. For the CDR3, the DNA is TGTGCCAGTAACCCGTGGGCGGGAGGGCTTGCCAAAAACATTCAGTACTTC. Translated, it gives CASNPWAGGLAKNIQYF. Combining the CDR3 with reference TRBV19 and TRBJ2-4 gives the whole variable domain DGGITQSPKYLFRKEGQNVTLSCEQNLNHDAMYWYRQDPGQGLRLIYYSQIVNDFQKGDIAEGYSVSREKKESFPLTVTSAQKNPTAFYLCASNPWAGGLAKNIQYFGAGTRLSVL.

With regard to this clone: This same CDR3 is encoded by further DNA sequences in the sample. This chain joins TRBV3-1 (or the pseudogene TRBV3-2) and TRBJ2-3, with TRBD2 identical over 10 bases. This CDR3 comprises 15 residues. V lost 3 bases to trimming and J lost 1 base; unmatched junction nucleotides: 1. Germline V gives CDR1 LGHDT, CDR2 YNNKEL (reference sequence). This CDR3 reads CASSHLAGGTDTQYF. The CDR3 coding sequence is TGTGCCAGCAGCCATCTAGCGGGAGGCACAGATACGCAGTATTTT.

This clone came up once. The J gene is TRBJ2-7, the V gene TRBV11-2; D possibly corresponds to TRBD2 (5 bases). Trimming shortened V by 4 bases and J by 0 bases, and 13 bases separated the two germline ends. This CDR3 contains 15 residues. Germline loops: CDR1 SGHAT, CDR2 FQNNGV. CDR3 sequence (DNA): TGTGCCAGCAGCTCCACTAGTTCCACCTCCTACGAGCAGTACTTC. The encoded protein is CASSSTSSTSYEQYF.

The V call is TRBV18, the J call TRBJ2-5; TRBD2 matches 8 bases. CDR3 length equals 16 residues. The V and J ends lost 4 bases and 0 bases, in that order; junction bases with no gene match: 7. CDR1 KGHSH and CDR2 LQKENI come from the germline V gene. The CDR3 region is CASSQRGSGNQETQYF. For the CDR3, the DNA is TGTGCCAGCTCACAACGGGGTAGCGGGAACCAAGAGACCCAGTACTTC. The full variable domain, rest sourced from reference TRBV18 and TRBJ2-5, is NAGVMQNPRHLVRRRGQEARLRCSPMKGHSHVYWYRQLPEEGLKFMVYLQKENIIDESGMPKERFSAEFPKEGPSILRIQQVVRGDSAAYFCASSQRGSGNQETQYFGPGTRLLVL.

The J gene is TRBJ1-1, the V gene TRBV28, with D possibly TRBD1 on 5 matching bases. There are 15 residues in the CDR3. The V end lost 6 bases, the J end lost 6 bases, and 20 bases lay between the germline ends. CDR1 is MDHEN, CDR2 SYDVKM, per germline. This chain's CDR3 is CASRGLGEASPEAFF. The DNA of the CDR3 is TGTGCCAGCAGAGGGTTAGGGGAGGCGAGCCCTGAAGCTTTCTTT.

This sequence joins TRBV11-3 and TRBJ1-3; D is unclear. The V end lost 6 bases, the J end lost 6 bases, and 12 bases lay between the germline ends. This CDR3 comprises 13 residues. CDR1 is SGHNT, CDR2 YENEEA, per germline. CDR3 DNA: TGTGCCAGCAGTAAGACGGGATTAAACACCATATATTTT. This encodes CASSKTGLNTIYF.

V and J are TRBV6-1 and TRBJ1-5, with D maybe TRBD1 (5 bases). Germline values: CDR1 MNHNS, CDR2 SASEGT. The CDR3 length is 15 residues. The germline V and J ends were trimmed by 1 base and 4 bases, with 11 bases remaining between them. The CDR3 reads CASSEVTGVNQPQHF. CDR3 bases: TGTGCCAGCAGTGAAGTTACAGGTGTTAATCAGCCCCAGCATTTT.

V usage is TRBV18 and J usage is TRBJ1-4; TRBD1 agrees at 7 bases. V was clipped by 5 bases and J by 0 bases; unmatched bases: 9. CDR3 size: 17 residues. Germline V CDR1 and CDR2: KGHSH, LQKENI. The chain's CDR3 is CASSYRDSYATNEKLFF. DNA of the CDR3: TGTGCCAGCTCATACCGGGACAGCTATGCAACTAATGAAAAACTGTTTTTT. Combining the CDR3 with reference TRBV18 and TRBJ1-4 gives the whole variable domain NAGVMQNPRHLVRRRGQEARLRCSPMKGHSHVYWYRQLPEEGLKFMVYLQKENIIDESGMPKERFSAEFPKEGPSILRIQQVVRGDSAAYFCASSYRDSYATNEKLFFGSGTQLSVL.

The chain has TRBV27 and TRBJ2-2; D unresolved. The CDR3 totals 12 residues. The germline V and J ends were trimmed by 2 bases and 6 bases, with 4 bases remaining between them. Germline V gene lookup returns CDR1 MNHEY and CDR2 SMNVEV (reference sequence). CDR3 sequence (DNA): TGTGCCAGCAGTTTAGTCGCCGGGGAGCTGTTTTTT. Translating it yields CASSLVAGELFF.

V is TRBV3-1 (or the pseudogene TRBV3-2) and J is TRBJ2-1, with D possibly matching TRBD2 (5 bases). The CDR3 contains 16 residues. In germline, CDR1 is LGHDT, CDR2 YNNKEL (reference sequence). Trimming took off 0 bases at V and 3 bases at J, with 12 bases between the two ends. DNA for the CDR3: TGTGCCAGCAGCCAAGAGTTAGCGAGTCGCTACAATGAGCAGTTCTTC. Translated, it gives CASSQELASRYNEQFF.

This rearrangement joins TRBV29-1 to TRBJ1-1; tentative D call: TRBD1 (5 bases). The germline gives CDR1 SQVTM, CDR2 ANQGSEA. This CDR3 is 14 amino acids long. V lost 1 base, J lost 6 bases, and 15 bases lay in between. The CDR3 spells CSVEVAQGIPEAFF. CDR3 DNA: TGCAGCGTTGAAGTCGCTCAGGGAATCCCTGAAGCTTTCTTT.

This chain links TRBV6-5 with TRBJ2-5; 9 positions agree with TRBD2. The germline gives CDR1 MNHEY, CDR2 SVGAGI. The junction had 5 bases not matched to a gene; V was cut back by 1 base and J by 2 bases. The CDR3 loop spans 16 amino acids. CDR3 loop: CASSYFKTSGQETQYF. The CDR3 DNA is TGTGCCAGCAGTTACTTCAAGACTAGCGGACAAGAGACCCAGTACTTC.

The CDR3 loop is CASTESGGLAASNEQFF. In nucleotides, the CDR3 is TGTGCCAGCACTGAGAGCGGAGGACTAGCGGCCTCCAATGAGCAGTTCTTC. This chain uses TRBV27 with TRBJ2-1, with 10 bases lining up with TRBD2. This CDR3 region has 17 residues. Germline trimming cut 7 bases from V and 6 bases from J; bases unmatched to any gene: 15. From germline, CDR1 is MNHEY and CDR2 SMNVEV (reference sequence).

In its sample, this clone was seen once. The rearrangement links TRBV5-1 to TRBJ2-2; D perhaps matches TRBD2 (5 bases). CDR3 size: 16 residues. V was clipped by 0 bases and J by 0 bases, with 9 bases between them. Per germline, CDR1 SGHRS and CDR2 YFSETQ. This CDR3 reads CASSLALVANTGELFF. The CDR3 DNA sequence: TGCGCCAGCAGCTTGGCACTAGTAGCGAACACCGGGGAGCTGTTTTTT.

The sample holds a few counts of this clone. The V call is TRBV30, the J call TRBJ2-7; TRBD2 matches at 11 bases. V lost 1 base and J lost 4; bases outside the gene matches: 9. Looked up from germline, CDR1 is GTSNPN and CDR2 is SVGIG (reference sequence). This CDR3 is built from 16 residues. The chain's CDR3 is CAWSAISGRVGYEQYF. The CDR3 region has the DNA TGTGCCTGGAGTGCGATTAGCGGGAGGGTCGGGTACGAGCAGTACTTC. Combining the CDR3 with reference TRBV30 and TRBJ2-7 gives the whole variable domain SQTIHQWPATLVQPVGSPLSLECTVEGTSNPNLYWYRQAAGRGLQLLFYSVGIGQISSEVPQNLSASRPQDRQFILSSKKLLLSDSGFYLCAWSAISGRVGYEQYFGPGTRLTVT.

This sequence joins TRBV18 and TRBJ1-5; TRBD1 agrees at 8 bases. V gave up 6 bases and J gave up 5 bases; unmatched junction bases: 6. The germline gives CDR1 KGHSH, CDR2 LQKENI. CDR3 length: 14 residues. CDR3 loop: CASSRTGHDQPQHF. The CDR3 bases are TGTGCCAGCTCCCGGACAGGGCACGATCAGCCCCAGCATTTT.